The source of this T cell receptor (beta chain) is a study of T-cell memory formation after mild COVID-19. TCRdb reprocessed the 5' RACE reads via MiXCR and lists one record per CDR3 protein. The data show hundreds of thousands of distinct CDR3 sequences, with 15% to 20% seen just once and more than 20% held by the top ten. V lost 1 base to trimming and J lost 6 bases; unmatched junction nucleotides: 2. CDR3 size: 15 residues. Germline values: CDR1 SGHTA, CDR2 FQGTGA. Overall study results and limits: Several responding clones turned up in pre-infection memory, indicating that cross-reactive memory may have taken part.

This clonotype came up many times. Its specificity is unknown. This receptor was obtained from a young man who had mild COVID-19 (a few samples of this study predate the infection). Cell type and time point are not known. The sequenced sample consisted of PBMCs or a T cell subset sorted from them (not recorded which). The chain carries TRBV7-3 and TRBJ2-1; 11 bases are a match to TRBD2. The DNA for the CDR3 is TGTGCCAGCAGCTTAAGCCTAGCGGGGGGCAATGAGCAGTTCTTC. Translated: CASSLSLAGGNEQFF.